This T cell receptor (beta chain) comes out of a study of PD-1 blockade in classical Hodgkin lymphoma. Study context: Each patient was given nivolumab 3 mg/kg through a vein every 2 weeks.

TCRdb keeps only in-frame clones here, not all; method: immunoSEQ multiplex PCR. The sample includes some 23,000 clones, around 86% of them seen just once. Study results and limitations: CD4+ TCR diversity, unlike CD8+, climbed significantly by C4D1. Patients who initiated nivolumab within 1 year of ASCT were excluded. Newly diagnosed patients were reported to start with lower TCR diversity than healthy donors.

Brentuximab vedotin exposure varied among the patients, all of whom had relapsed after autologous stem cell transplantation. Worth noting for this clone: Antigen unknown.

Per germline, CDR1 SNHLY and CDR2 FYNNEI. The CDR3 runs to 14 residues. V shed 10 bases, J shed 8 bases, and the junction held 11 bases outside the gene matches. The receptor comes from a human donor with classical Hodgkin lymphoma. The V gene is TRBV2, the J gene TRBJ1-4, with 9 nucleotides matching TRBD1. The sequencing used peripheral blood mononuclear cells (PBMCs), collected before the second cycle of nivolumab. The CDR3 loop is CATRDRDRPEKLFF. CDR3 coding DNA: TGTGCCACCCGGGACAGGGATCGACCCGAAAAACTGTTTTTT.